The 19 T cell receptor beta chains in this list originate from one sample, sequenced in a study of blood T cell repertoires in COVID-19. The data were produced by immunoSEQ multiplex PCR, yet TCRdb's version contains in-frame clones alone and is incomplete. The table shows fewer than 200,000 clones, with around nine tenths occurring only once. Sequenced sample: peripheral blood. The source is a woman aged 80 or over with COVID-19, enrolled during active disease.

The CDR3 here is CASSSGTVMNTEAFF. The DNA of the CDR3 is TGTGCCAGCAGTTCCGGGACAGTTATGAACACTGAAGCTTTCTTT. V and J are TRBV6-5 and TRBJ1-1; 7 nucleotides match TRBD1. Germline V lookup: CDR1 MNHEY, CDR2 SVGAGI. This CDR3 has 15 amino acids. Trimming took 4 bases from V and 0 from J; bases not matched to a gene: 5.

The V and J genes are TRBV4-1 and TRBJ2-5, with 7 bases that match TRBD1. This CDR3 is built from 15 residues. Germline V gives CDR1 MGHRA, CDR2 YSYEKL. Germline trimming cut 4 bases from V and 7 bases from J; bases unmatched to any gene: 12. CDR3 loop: CASSPQGVPFATQYF. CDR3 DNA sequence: TGCGCCAGCAGCCCGCAGGGGGTTCCTTTCGCGACCCAGTACTTC.

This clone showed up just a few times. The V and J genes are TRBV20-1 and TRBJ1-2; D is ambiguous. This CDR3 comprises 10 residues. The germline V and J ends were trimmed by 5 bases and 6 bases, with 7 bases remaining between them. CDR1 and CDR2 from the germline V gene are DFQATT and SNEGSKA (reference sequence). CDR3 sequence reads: CSAYGNGYTF. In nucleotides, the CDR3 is TGCAGTGCTTACGGTAATGGCTACACCTTC.

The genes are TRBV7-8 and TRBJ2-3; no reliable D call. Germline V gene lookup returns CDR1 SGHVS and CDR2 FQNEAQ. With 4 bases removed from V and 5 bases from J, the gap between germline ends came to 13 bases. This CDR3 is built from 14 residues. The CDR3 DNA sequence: TGTGCCAGCAGCTCCGGAGATGGTTTAGATACGCAGTATTTT. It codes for CASSSGDGLDTQYF.

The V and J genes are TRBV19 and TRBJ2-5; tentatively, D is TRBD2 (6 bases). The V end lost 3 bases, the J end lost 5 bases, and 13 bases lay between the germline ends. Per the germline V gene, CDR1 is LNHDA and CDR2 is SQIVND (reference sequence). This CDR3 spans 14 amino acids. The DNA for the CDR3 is TGTGCCAGTAGTATCACAACTGGGAGGGAGACCCAGTACTTC. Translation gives CASSITTGRETQYF.

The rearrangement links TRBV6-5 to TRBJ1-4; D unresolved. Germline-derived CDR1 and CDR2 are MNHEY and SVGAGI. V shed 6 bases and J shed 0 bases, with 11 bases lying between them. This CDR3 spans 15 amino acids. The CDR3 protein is CASRPFGATNEKLFF. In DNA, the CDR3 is TGTGCCAGCAGGCCCTTTGGAGCAACTAATGAAAAACTGTTTTTT.

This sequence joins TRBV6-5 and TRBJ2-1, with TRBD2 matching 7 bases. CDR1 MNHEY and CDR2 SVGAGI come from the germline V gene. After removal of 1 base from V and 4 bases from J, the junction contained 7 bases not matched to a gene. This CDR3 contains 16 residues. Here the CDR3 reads CASSYLRGSQYNEQFF. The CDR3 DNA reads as TGTGCCAGCAGTTACTTGCGCGGGAGCCAATACAATGAGCAGTTCTTC.

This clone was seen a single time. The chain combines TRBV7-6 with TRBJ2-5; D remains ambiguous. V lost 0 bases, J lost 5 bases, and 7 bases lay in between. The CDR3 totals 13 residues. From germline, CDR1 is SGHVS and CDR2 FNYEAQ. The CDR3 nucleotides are TGTGCCAGCAGCTTAGCGCTAATGGAGACCCAGTACTTC. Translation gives CASSLALMETQYF.

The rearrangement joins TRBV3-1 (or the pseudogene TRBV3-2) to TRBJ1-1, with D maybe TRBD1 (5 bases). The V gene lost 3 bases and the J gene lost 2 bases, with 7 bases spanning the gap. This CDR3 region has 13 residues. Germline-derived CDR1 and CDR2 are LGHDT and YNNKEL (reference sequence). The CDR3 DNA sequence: TGTGCCAGCAGCCAGACAGTTAACACTGAAGCTTTCTTT. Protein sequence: CASSQTVNTEAFF.

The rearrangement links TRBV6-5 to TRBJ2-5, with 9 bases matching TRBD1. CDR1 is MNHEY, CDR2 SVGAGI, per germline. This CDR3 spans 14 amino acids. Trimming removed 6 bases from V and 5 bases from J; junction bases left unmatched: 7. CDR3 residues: CASRFTGGPETQYF. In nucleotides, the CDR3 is TGTGCCAGCAGATTTACAGGGGGCCCCGAGACCCAGTACTTC.

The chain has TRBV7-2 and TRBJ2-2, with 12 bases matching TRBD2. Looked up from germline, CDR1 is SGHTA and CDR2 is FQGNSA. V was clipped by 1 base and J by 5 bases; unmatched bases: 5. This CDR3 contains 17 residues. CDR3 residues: CASSLVMTSGSTGELFF. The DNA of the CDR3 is TGTGCCAGCAGCTTAGTAATGACTAGCGGGAGTACCGGGGAGCTGTTTTTT.

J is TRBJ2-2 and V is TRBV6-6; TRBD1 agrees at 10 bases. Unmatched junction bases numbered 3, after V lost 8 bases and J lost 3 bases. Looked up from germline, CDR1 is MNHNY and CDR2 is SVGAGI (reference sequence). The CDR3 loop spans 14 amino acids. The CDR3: CASGQGGDTGELFF. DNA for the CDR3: TGTGCCAGCGGACAGGGGGGCGACACCGGGGAGCTGTTTTTT.

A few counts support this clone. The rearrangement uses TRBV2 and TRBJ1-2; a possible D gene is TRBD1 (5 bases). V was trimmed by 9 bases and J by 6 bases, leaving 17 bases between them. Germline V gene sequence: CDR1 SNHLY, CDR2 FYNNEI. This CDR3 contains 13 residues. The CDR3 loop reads CASKVGGVHGYTF. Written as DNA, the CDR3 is TGTGCCAGTAAAGTAGGAGGGGTACATGGCTACACCTTC. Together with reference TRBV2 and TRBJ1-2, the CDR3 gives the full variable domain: EPEVTQTPSHQVTQMGQEVILRCVPISNHLYFYWYRQILGQKVEFLVSFYNNEISEKSEIFDDQFSVERPDGSNFTLKIRSTKLEDSAMYFCASKVGGVHGYTFGSGTRLTVV.

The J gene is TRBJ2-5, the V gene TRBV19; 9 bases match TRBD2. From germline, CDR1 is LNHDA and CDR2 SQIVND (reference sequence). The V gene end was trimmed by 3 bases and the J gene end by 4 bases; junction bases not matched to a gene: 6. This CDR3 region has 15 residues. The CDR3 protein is CASSIAGGTAETQYF. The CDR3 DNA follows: TGTGCCAGTAGTATTGCGGGAGGGACAGCAGAGACCCAGTACTTC.

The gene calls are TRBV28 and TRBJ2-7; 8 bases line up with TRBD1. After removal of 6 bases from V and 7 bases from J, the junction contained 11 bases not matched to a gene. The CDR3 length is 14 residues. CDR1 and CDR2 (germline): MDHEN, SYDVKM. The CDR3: CASRPGTGDTEQYF. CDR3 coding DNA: TGTGCCAGCAGACCCGGGACAGGTGACACTGAGCAGTACTTC.

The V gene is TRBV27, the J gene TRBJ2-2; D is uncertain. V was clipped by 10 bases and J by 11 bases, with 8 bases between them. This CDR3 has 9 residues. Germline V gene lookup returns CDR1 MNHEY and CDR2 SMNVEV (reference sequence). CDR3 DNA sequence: TGTGCCACCCCAGATGAGCTGTTTTTT. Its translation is CATPDELFF.

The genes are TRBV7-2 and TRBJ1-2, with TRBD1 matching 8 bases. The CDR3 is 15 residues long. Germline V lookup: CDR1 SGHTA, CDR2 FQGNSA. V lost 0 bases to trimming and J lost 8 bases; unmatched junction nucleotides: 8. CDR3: CASSLALQGAEGYTF. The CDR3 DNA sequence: TGTGCCAGCAGCTTAGCATTGCAGGGGGCGGAAGGCTACACCTTC.

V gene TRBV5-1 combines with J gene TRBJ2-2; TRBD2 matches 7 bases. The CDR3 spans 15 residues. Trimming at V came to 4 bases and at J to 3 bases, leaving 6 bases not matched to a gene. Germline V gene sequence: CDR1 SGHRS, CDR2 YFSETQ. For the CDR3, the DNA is TGCGCCAGCAGCGGAAGTAGCGGGTACACCGGGGAGCTGTTTTTT. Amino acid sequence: CASSGSSGYTGELFF.

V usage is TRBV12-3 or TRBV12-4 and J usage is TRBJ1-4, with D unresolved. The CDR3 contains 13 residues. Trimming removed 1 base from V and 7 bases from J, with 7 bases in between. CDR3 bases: TGTGCCAGCAGTTTAGGGGCGCGTGAAAAACTGTTTTTT. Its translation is CASSLGAREKLFF.